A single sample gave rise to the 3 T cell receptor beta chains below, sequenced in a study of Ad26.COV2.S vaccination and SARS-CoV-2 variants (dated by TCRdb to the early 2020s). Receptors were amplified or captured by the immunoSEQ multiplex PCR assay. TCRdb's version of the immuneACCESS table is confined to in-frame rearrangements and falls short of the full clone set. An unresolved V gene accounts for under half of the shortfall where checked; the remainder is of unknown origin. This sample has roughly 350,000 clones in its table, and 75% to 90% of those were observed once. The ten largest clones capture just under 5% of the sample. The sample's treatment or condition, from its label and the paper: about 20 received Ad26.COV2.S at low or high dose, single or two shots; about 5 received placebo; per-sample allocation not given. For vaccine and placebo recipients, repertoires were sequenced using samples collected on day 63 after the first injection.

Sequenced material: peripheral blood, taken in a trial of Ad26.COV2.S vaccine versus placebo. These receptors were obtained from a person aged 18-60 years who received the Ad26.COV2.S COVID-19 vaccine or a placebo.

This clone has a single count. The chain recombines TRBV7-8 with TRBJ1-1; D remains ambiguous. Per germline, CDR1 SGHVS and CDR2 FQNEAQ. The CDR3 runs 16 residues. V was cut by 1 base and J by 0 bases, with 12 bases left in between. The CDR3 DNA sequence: TGTGCCAGCAGCTTAGGAAAAGGGCTTATGAACACTGAAGCTTTCTTT. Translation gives CASSLGKGLMNTEAFF.

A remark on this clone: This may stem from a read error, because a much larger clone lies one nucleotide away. CDR3 nucleotide sequence: TGCGCCAGCAGCCAACAAGACAGGGGAGCTGAAGCTTTCTTT. It is translated as CASSQQDRGAEAFF. V and J are TRBV4-1 and TRBJ1-1; 8 nucleotides align to TRBD1. The CDR3 sequence is 14 residues long. V was clipped by 2 bases and J by 6 bases; unmatched bases: 5. The germline gives CDR1 MGHRA, CDR2 YSYEKL.

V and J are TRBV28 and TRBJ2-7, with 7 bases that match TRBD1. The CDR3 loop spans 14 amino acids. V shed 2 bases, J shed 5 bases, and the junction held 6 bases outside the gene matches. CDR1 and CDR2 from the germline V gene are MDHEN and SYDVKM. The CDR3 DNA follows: TGTGCCAGCAGTTTAAAGGGGGCTCGGGACGAGCAGTACTTC. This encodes CASSLKGARDEQYF.